Shown below are 4 T cell receptor beta chains from a single sample sequenced in a study of T cell responses to AZD1222 COVID-19 vaccine. Assay: immunoSEQ multiplex PCR; the TCRdb copy retains only in-frame clones and omits some. The sample records 180,000 or so clones, over 80% being singletons. Source: peripheral blood, taken 28 days after the second dose of the MenACWY control vaccine. Receptors originate from an adult who received the MenACWY meningococcal vaccine as a control.

V is TRBV7-9 and J is TRBJ1-2; 7 bases align to TRBD1. This CDR3 contains 12 residues. The V and J ends lost 5 bases and 8 bases, in that order; junction bases with no gene match: 5. Germline lookup yields CDR1 SEHNR and CDR2 FQNEAQ (reference sequence). The DNA for the CDR3 is TGTGCCAGCAGCCCGGACAGGCAGGGCTACACCTTC. It encodes CASSPDRQGYTF.

The CDR3 DNA is TGTGCCAGCAGCCTAGGACAGGGGGCGATGGCTGAAGCTTTCTTT. It encodes CASSLGQGAMAEAFF. The genes are TRBV3-1 (or the pseudogene TRBV3-2) and TRBJ1-1; 11 bases are shared with TRBD1. The CDR3 has 15 amino acids. Germline CDR1 and CDR2: LGHDT and YNNKEL (reference sequence). V dropped 4 bases and J dropped 6; count of bases not matched to a gene: 7.

This chain connects TRBV2 to TRBJ1-5, with TRBD1 as a possible D gene (5 bases). The CDR3 sequence is 14 residues long. V was pared by 5 bases and J by 1 base, with 9 bases between. Germline CDR1 is SNHLY and CDR2 is FYNNEI. CDR3 amino acids: CASSRQLSNQPQHF. CDR3 nucleotides: TGTGCCAGCAGTAGACAGCTCAGCAATCAGCCCCAGCATTTT.

This rearrangement joins TRBV7-2 to TRBJ1-1; 7 bases fit TRBD1. This CDR3 spans 15 amino acids. Germline assignment: CDR1 SGHTA and CDR2 FQGNSA. The trim removed 4 bases at V and 6 bases at J, leaving 11 bases unmatched. In DNA form, the CDR3 reads TGTGCCAGCAGCTCCCCCTACAGGGGAGGCTCTGAAGCTTTCTTT. Translating it yields CASSSPYRGGSEAFF.